These 27 T cell receptor beta chains originate from one sample sequenced in a study of beta chain features in type 1 diabetes. General study results and limits: TCRB CDR3s were moderately but significantly shorter in Type 1 diabetes patients in all four CD4+ subsets.

The authors reverse transcribed all of the isolated RNA, so sequencing captured expressed TCRB transcripts. Profiled with immunoSEQ multiplex PCR; TCRdb holds only in-frame clones, not every one. The data show 200,000 to 250,000 clones, approximately 14% seen once. These receptors have no identified antigens. Sequenced material: naive CD4+ T cells from blood. The receptors were gathered from a man aged 25 to 45 with type 1 diabetes.

This clone has only a few counts. V is TRBV29-1 and J is TRBJ1-1, with 8 bases aligning to TRBD1. The CDR3 has 13 residues. Germline V gene sequence: CDR1 SQVTM, CDR2 ANQGSEA. Unmatched junction bases numbered 4, after V lost 6 bases and J lost 1 base. The CDR3 nucleotides read TGCAGCGTGAAGACAGGGGAGAACACTGAAGCTTTCTTT. Its translation: CSVKTGENTEAFF.

This clone turned up a few times. V gene TRBV15 combines with J gene TRBJ2-5; TRBD2 is a possible D gene (6 bases). The V gene's germline CDR1 is LNHNV and CDR2 YYDKDF (reference sequence). This CDR3 has 15 residues. Trimming left V 1 base short and J 2 bases short, with 11 bases between. The CDR3 DNA sequence: TGTGCCACCAGCAGAGTAATTCGGGGGCAAGAGACCCAGTACTTC. It codes for CATSRVIRGQETQYF.

V is TRBV11-2 and J is TRBJ2-3, with D perhaps matching TRBD2 (5 bases). CDR3 length: 13 amino acids. Between the trimmed V and J ends, which lost 7 bases and 4 bases, there was a span of 12 bases. CDR1 and CDR2 (germline): SGHAT, FQNNGV. The DNA of the CDR3 is TGTGCCAGCACCCCGGCGGGCGCAGATACGCAGTATTTT. This sequence encodes CASTPAGADTQYF.

Comments on this clone: Other nucleotide sequences from this sample produce the same CDR3. The V and J genes are TRBV11-2 and TRBJ2-7; TRBD2 might be the D (5 bases). The V gene lost 1 base and the J gene lost 2 bases, with 9 bases spanning the gap. Germline V gives CDR1 SGHAT, CDR2 FQNNGV. This CDR3 region has 14 residues. This CDR3 is CASSLGAGTYEQYF. CDR3 in DNA: TGTGCCAGCAGCTTAGGTGCGGGTACCTACGAGCAGTACTTC.

V and J are TRBV5-6 and TRBJ2-5; D perhaps matches TRBD1 (5 bases). Per germline, CDR1 SGHDT and CDR2 YYEEEE. Between the trimmed V and J ends, which lost 2 bases and 6 bases, there was a span of 14 bases. The CDR3 has 14 amino acids. The CDR3 reads CASSLGALIQTQYF. The CDR3 region has the DNA TGTGCCAGCAGCTTAGGGGCCCTCATCCAGACCCAGTACTTC.

The table lists this clone with a few counts. The chain has TRBV5-1 and TRBJ1-3; 7 positions match TRBD1. CDR1 and CDR2 from the germline V gene are SGHRS and YFSETQ. The V segment lost 4 bases and the J segment 0 bases; nucleotides outside the gene matches: 4. The length of the CDR3 is 15 residues. CDR3 residues: CASSPGQNSGNTIYF. The CDR3 DNA reads TGCGCCAGCAGCCCGGGACAGAACTCTGGAAACACCATATATTTT.

The V gene is TRBV6-6, the J gene TRBJ1-1; D remains ambiguous. V was cut by 6 bases and J by 0 bases, with 11 bases left in between. Germline values: CDR1 MNHNY, CDR2 SVGAGI (reference sequence). The CDR3 totals 14 residues. The CDR3 DNA reads TGTGCCAGCAGCAAAGACGGAGTGAACACTGAAGCTTTCTTT. Its translation is CASSKDGVNTEAFF.

This clone was recorded a few times. This specimen includes other DNA sequences encoding the same CDR3. V and J are TRBV25-1 and TRBJ2-7; the D gene is possibly TRBD1 (5 bases). The CDR3 has 12 amino acids. Per germline, CDR1 MGHDK and CDR2 SYGVNS. Trimming cost V 1 base and J 4 bases, with 5 bases left between them. The CDR3 sequence is CASSESGYEQYF. The CDR3 region has the DNA TGTGCCAGCAGTGAATCAGGGTACGAGCAGTACTTC.

With regard to this clone: This same CDR3 is encoded by further DNA sequences in the sample. The gene calls are TRBV11-2 and TRBJ2-1; 8 nucleotides agree with TRBD2. Trimming cost V 1 base and J 4 bases; bases outside gene matches: 3. This CDR3 is 15 amino acids long. CDR1 is SGHAT, CDR2 FQNNGV, per germline. The CDR3 DNA is TGTGCCAGCAGCTTAGGGGCGGGAGGATACAATGAGCAGTTCTTC. It encodes CASSLGAGGYNEQFF.

CDR3 sequence reads: CASSPGQGIRGQFF. As DNA, the CDR3 is TGTGCCAGCTCACCGGGACAGGGCATTCGGGGGCAGTTCTTC. V and J are TRBV18 and TRBJ2-1; TRBD1 agrees at 9 bases. From germline, CDR1 is KGHSH and CDR2 LQKENI. The CDR3 sequence is 14 residues long. The junction had 9 bases not matched to a gene; V was cut back by 3 bases and J by 12 bases. Filled out from reference TRBV18 and TRBJ2-1, the complete variable domain reads NAGVMQNPRHLVRRRGQEARLRCSPMKGHSHVYWYRQLPEEGLKFMVYLQKENIIDESGMPKERFSAEFPKEGPSILRIQQVVRGDSAAYFCASSPGQGIRGQFFGPGTRLTVL.

The chain employs TRBV30 and TRBJ1-1; tentative D call: TRBD1 (6 bases). With 5 bases removed from V and 0 bases from J, the gap between germline ends came to 10 bases. The CDR3 spans 13 residues. The germline gives CDR1 GTSNPN, CDR2 SVGIG (reference sequence). CDR3 DNA sequence: TGTGCCTGGGGCAGACAGGTGAACACTGAAGCTTTCTTT. Its protein is CAWGRQVNTEAFF.

The rearrangement uses TRBV5-6 and TRBJ2-2; 7 bases align to TRBD1. Trimming took 4 bases from V and 1 from J; bases not matched to a gene: 7. In germline, CDR1 is SGHDT, CDR2 YYEEEE. CDR3 length equals 16 residues. CDR3 bases: TGTGCCAGCAGCGCTGAGACAGGGTGGAACACCGGGGAGCTGTTTTTT. It yields the protein CASSAETGWNTGELFF.

The chain uses TRBV30 and TRBJ1-4; weak D call: TRBD1 (6 bases). This CDR3 has 13 residues. The V end was cut by 0 bases, the J end by 10 bases, with 12 bases between. Germline V lookup: CDR1 GTSNPN, CDR2 SVGIG (reference sequence). The CDR3 region is CAWSVRGAVKLFF. In DNA, the CDR3 is TGTGCCTGGAGTGTACGGGGGGCCGTAAAACTGTTTTTT.

This clone was counted between two and nine times. CDR3 in amino acids: CASTRGSTGELFF. The CDR3 coding sequence is TGTGCCAGTACCAGGGGATCCACCGGGGAGCTGTTTTTT. The chain links TRBV19 to TRBJ2-2, with D possibly TRBD1 on 6 matching bases. There are 13 residues in the CDR3. V lost 7 bases, J lost 4 bases, and 10 bases lay in between. Per the germline V gene, CDR1 is LNHDA and CDR2 is SQIVND (reference sequence).

The J gene is TRBJ1-2, the V gene TRBV10-2; D uncertain. Germline lookup yields CDR1 WSHSY and CDR2 SAAADI. Trimming pared 6 bases from V and 4 bases from J, leaving 9 bases between. This CDR3 is built from 12 residues. CDR3 amino acids: CASSQNLYGYTF. CDR3 coding DNA: TGCGCCAGCAGCCAGAACCTCTATGGCTACACCTTC.

The rearrangement links TRBV5-1 to TRBJ2-3, with D perhaps TRBD1 (6 bases). CDR1 is SGHRS, CDR2 YFSETQ, per germline. The CDR3 spans 15 residues. V lost 7 bases and J 2 bases, leaving 17 bases between the germline ends. DNA of the CDR3: TGCGCCAGCTCCCGTGATACAGGGCTCACAGATACGCAGTATTTT. It translates to CASSRDTGLTDTQYF.

The genes are TRBV27 and TRBJ2-7; D possibly corresponds to TRBD2 (7 bases). The CDR3 totals 14 residues. The V end was cut by 8 bases, the J end by 0 bases, with 14 bases between. CDR1 and CDR2 (germline): MNHEY, SMNVEV (reference sequence). The CDR3: CASRKRGASYEQYF. DNA of the CDR3: TGTGCCAGCCGAAAACGGGGGGCCTCCTACGAGCAGTACTTC.

There are a few counts of this clone. J is TRBJ2-1 and V is TRBV19; weak D call: TRBD2 (5 bases). This CDR3 has 15 residues. CDR1 and CDR2 from the germline V gene are LNHDA and SQIVND (reference sequence). V lost 4 bases, J lost 1 base, and 11 bases lay in between. The CDR3 reads CASSRGAVSYNEQFF. CDR3 nucleotides: TGTGCCAGTAGTAGAGGAGCGGTGTCCTACAATGAGCAGTTCTTC.

The chain is built from TRBV18 and TRBJ2-7, with 8 bases fitting TRBD1. The V segment lost 2 bases and the J segment 5 bases; nucleotides outside the gene matches: 5. The CDR3 runs 14 residues. Germline V gene sequence: CDR1 KGHSH, CDR2 LQKENI. The CDR3 DNA is TGTGCCAGCTCACCAAACAGGGGGTACAACGAGCAGTACTTC. Protein sequence: CASSPNRGYNEQYF.

A few counts support this clone. The chain carries TRBV5-1 and TRBJ1-3; 7 bases line up with TRBD1. Trimming removed 2 bases from V and 0 bases from J; junction bases left unmatched: 2. In germline, CDR1 is SGHRS, CDR2 YFSETQ. The CDR3 runs to 15 residues. The CDR3 DNA reads TGCGCCAGCAGCTTCGGGACAGTCTCTGGAAACACCATATATTTT. Translating gives CASSFGTVSGNTIYF. The full variable domain, completed using reference TRBV5-1 and TRBJ1-3, is KAGVTQTPRYLIKTRGQQVTLSCSPISGHRSVSWYQQTPGQGLQFLFEYFSETQRNKGNFPGRFSGRQFSNSRSEMNVSTLELGDSALYLCASSFGTVSGNTIYFGEGSWLTVV.

CDR3 protein: CASSQAASGGSTDTQYF. The DNA for the CDR3 is TGTGCCAGCAGCCAAGCGGCTAGCGGCGGGAGCACAGATACGCAGTATTTT. V is TRBV4-2 and J is TRBJ2-3; 7 nucleotides match TRBD2. From germline, CDR1 is LGHNA and CDR2 YNFKEQ. This CDR3 has 17 amino acids. The V segment lost 1 base and the J segment 0 bases; nucleotides outside the gene matches: 7.

The chain combines TRBV18 with TRBJ2-5, with TRBD1 identical over 7 bases. The V and J ends lost 4 bases and 5 bases, in that order; junction bases with no gene match: 4. Germline V CDR1 and CDR2: KGHSH, LQKENI. The CDR3 runs 13 residues. The CDR3 protein is CASSLRDSETQYF. CDR3 bases: TGTGCCAGCTCACTCCGGGACAGCGAGACCCAGTACTTC.

This clone was counted only a few times. The V and J genes are TRBV10-3 and TRBJ2-7, with 8 bases aligning to TRBD2. J was trimmed by 5 bases and V by 2 bases; bases with no gene match: 11. Germline V gene lookup returns CDR1 ENHRY and CDR2 SYGVKD. This CDR3 region has 16 residues. This CDR3 is CAISEISGRGDDEQYF. The CDR3 nucleotides are TGTGCCATCAGTGAGATAAGCGGGAGAGGAGACGACGAGCAGTACTTC.

The CDR3 is CASSAPYEDEQFF. CDR3 nucleotide sequence: TGCGCCAGCAGCGCCCCATACGAGGATGAGCAGTTCTTC. The chain recombines TRBV5-1 with TRBJ2-1, with D unresolved. The germline V and J ends were trimmed by 4 bases and 8 bases, with 13 bases remaining between them. Looked up from germline, CDR1 is SGHRS and CDR2 is YFSETQ. The CDR3 loop spans 13 amino acids.

This clone was observed a few times. The chain links TRBV4-2 to TRBJ1-2; D is unresolved. Trimming took off 1 base at V and 6 bases at J, with 9 bases between the two ends. The CDR3 totals 13 residues. CDR1 is LGHNA and CDR2 is YNFKEQ in the germline V gene. In DNA, the CDR3 is TGTGCCAGCAGCCAAGGCAGAGAGGATGGCTACACCTTC. Its translation: CASSQGREDGYTF.

The chain employs TRBV9 and TRBJ1-1; the D is unclear. V was shortened by 3 bases and J by 4 bases, with 13 bases between the two germline ends. CDR1 is SGDLS, CDR2 YYNGEE, per germline. The CDR3 totals 14 residues. The CDR3 DNA is TGTGCCAGCAGCGCGGGAGGTTTGGGCACTGAAGCTTTCTTT. It yields the protein CASSAGGLGTEAFF.

The V call is TRBV29-1, the J call TRBJ1-6; 9 bases are a match to TRBD1. The length of the CDR3 is 14 residues. Unmatched junction bases numbered 7, after V lost 6 bases and J lost 7 bases. Germline V CDR1 and CDR2: SQVTM, ANQGSEA. Here the CDR3 DNA reads TGCAGCGTCCGGACAGGGGCAGGCAATTCACCCCTCCACTTT. It yields the protein CSVRTGAGNSPLHF.